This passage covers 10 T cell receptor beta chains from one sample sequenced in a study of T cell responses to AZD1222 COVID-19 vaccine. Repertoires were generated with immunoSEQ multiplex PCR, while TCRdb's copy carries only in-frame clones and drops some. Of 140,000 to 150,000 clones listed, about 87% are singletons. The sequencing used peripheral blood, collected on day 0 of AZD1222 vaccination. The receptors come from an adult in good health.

The CDR3 is CASSLRGPGNYGYTF. CDR3 nucleotides: TGTGCCAGCAGCTTAAGGGGGCCGGGGAACTATGGCTACACCTTC. The chain couples TRBV5-6 to TRBJ1-2, with TRBD1 matching 7 bases. With 2 bases clipped from V and 2 bases from J, the junction kept 6 bases outside the gene matches. The CDR3 runs 15 residues. CDR1 and CDR2 (germline): SGHDT, YYEEEE. The whole variable domain, filled in from reference TRBV5-6 and TRBJ1-2, reads DAGVTQSPTHLIKTRGQQVTLRCSPKSGHDTVSWYQQALGQGPQFIFQYYEEEERQRGNFPDRFSGHQFPNYSSELNVNALLLGDSALYLCASSLRGPGNYGYTFGSGTRLTVV.

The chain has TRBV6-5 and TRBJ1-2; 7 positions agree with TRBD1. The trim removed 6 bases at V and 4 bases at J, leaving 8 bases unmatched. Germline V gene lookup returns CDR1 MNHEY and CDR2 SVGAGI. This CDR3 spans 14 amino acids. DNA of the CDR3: TGTGCCAGCAGAAGACAGGGATCGAGCTATGGCTACACCTTC. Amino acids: CASRRQGSSYGYTF.

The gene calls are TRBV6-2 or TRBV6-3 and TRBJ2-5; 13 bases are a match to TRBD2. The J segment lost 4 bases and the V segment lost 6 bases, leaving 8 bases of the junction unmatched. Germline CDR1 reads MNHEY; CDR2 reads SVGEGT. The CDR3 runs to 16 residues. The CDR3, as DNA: TGTGCCAGCAGCCATGGACTAGCGGGGGCTCTAGAGACCCAGTACTTC. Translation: CASSHGLAGALETQYF.

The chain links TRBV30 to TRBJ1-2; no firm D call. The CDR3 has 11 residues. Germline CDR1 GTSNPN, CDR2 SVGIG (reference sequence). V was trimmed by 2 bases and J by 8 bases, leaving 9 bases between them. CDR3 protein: CAWSRDPGYTF. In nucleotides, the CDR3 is TGTGCCTGGAGTCGTGACCCCGGCTACACCTTC.

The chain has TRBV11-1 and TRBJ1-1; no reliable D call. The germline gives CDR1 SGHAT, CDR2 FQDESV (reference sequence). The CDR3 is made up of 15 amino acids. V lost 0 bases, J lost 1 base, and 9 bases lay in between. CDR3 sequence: CASSLAGRGNTEAFF. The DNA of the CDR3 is TGTGCCAGCAGCTTAGCCGGTCGAGGGAACACTGAAGCTTTCTTT.

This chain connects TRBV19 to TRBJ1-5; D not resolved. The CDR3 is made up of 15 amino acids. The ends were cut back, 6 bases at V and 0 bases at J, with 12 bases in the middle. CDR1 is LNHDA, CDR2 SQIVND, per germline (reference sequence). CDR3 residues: CASRRQNYSNQPQHF. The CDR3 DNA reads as TGTGCCAGTAGAAGGCAGAACTATAGCAATCAGCCCCAGCATTTT.

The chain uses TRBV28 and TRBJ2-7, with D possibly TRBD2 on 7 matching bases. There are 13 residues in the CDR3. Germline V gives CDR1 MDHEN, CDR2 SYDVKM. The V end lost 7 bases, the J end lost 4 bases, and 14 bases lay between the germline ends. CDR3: CASTMGGAYEQYF. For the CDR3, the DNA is TGTGCCAGCACCATGGGGGGGGCTTACGAGCAGTACTTC.

This CDR3 is CSVEGGGSGDTIYF. The CDR3, as DNA: TGCAGCGTTGAGGGAGGAGGTAGCGGAGACACCATATATTTT. The V gene is TRBV29-1, the J gene TRBJ1-3, with D unresolved. The germline V gene encodes CDR1 SQVTM and CDR2 ANQGSEA. The CDR3 loop spans 14 amino acids. Trimming shortened V by 3 bases and J by 8 bases, and 17 bases separated the two germline ends.

The CDR3 sequence is CASNRGRPANTGELFF. DNA for the CDR3: TGTGCCTCGAACAGGGGGCGCCCCGCGAACACCGGGGAGCTGTTTTTT. The chain combines TRBV30 with TRBJ2-2, with 9 positions matching TRBD1. V was pared by 7 bases and J by 0 bases, with 9 bases of the junction left unmatched. Germline V gene lookup returns CDR1 GTSNPN and CDR2 SVGIG (reference sequence). The CDR3 is 16 amino acids.

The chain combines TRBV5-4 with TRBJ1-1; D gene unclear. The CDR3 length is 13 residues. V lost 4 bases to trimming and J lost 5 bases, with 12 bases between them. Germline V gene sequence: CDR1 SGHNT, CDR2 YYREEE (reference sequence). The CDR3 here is CASSQITMTEAFF. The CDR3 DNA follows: TGTGCCAGCAGCCAAATCACAATGACTGAAGCTTTCTTT.